This note documents a single T cell receptor beta chain sequence. Repertoires were generated with immunoSEQ multiplex PCR, while TCRdb's copy carries only in-frame clones and drops some. The table lists under 500,000 clones, 87% of them singletons. The sample belongs to a study of blood T cell repertoires in COVID-19. The CDR3 loop spans 15 amino acids. The V and J ends lost 0 bases and 4 bases, in that order; junction bases with no gene match: 3. Germline loops: CDR1 SGHRS, CDR2 YFSETQ. Participants, 18 to 89 years old, spanned some 23 US areas. This TCR was sampled from a woman aged 18-29 years with acute COVID-19. The chain links TRBV5-1 to TRBJ1-5; 8 bases match TRBD1. Sequences were obtained from PBMCs or T cells enriched from blood (not recorded which). The CDR3 DNA sequence: TGCGCCAGCAGCTTGGGGACAGGGCAAAATCAGCCCCAGCATTTT. Its translation: CASSLGTGQNQPQHF.